The source of this T cell receptor beta chain is a study of tumor and adjacent non-tumor tissue in lung cancer. The overall study: Each sample yielded roughly 4 million productive TCRbeta reads on average.

The CDR3 runs 18 residues. CDR1 DFQATT and CDR2 SNEGSKA come from the germline V gene (reference sequence). No cell sorting was done before RNA was extracted from the tissue. Broader study findings: Normal lung showed higher cumulative top 100 clone frequency than tumor. Tumor tissue had significantly higher TCR diversity than normal lung. Tumor TCR diversity, when higher, was linked to shorter survival.

As concerns this clonotype: Its antigen is undetermined. Mismatch with germline at one junction end may stem from a read error.

TCRbeta libraries were built with three rounds of nested PCR, modified from ARM-PCR. A single record per CDR3 protein comes from TCRdb applying MiXCR to the multiplex PCR reads. The sample consists of 200,000 or so distinct CDR3 sequences, approximately 74% of them appearing once. The receptor was derived from a man aged 55 to 69 with non-small cell lung cancer. The chain links TRBV20-1 to TRBJ2-1; TRBD2 aligns across 15 bases. The sample consisted of lung tumor tissue. CDR3 region: CNAPSPGLAGGSYNEQLF. CDR3 bases: TGCAATGCTCCCTCTCCGGGACTAGCGGGAGGCTCCTACAATGAGCAGTTATTC.